A single T cell receptor (beta chain) is shown here with its context. Its antigen is undetermined. One entry per CDR3 protein, called by TCRdb with MiXCR from the 5' RACE reads. This sample has 50,000 to 75,000 distinct CDR3 sequences, with 22% found just once. The CDR3 covers 17 residues. Per germline, CDR1 SGHKS and CDR2 YYEKEE (reference sequence). The ends lost 4 bases at V and 6 bases at J; junction bases unmatched: 9. General study findings and limits: Tumor memory CD4+ T cell TCR gene usage was found to cluster with blood and lymph node memory CD4+ cells and with lymph node naive CD4+ cells. Greatest tumor Treg TCR overlap was with tumor naive CD4+ cells.

J is TRBJ1-6 and V is TRBV5-5; 11 bases fit TRBD1. The TCR comes from a female donor with breast cancer. The sample consisted of memory CD4+ T cells sorted from a lymph node. Subset noted: memory CD4+ T cells, CD4+CD45RO+CD25-. CDR3 residues: CASSPRRTGGGNSPLHF. CDR3 DNA: TGTGCCAGCAGCCCCCGCCGGACAGGGGGCGGTAATTCACCCCTCCACTTT.